The 19 T cell receptor beta chains in this list originate from one sample, sequenced in a study of control samples from healthy donors and cancer patients. Only in-frame clones appear in the TCRdb table, and some are missing; sequencing was by immunoSEQ multiplex PCR. Of 150,000 to 200,000 clones in the sample, about nine tenths are singletons; the top ten hold approximately 1.4%. The specimen was blood. Receptors originate from a woman aged 25 to 39 in good health.

V is TRBV6-5 and J is TRBJ2-5; weak D call: TRBD1 (7 bases). This CDR3 is 13 amino acids long. Trimming shortened V by 5 bases and J by 5 bases, and 12 bases separated the two germline ends. CDR1 and CDR2 (germline): MNHEY, SVGAGI. CDR3 nucleotide sequence: TGTGCCAGCAGTAAACCAGGGGGGGAGACCCAGTACTTC. It is translated as CASSKPGGETQYF.

Here the CDR3 DNA reads TGTGCCAGCAGTTCCGCTAATAATGAAAAACTGTTTTTT. Its protein is CASSSANNEKLFF. The chain carries TRBV27 and TRBJ1-4; D uncertain. Germline V gives CDR1 MNHEY, CDR2 SMNVEV (reference sequence). Trimming removed 4 bases from V and 4 bases from J, with 7 bases in between. The CDR3 is 13 amino acids.

The chain carries TRBV19 and TRBJ2-7; D is perhaps TRBD1 (6 bases). The V end was cut by 3 bases, the J end by 0 bases, with 9 bases between. The CDR3 is 14 amino acids. Germline V CDR1 and CDR2: LNHDA, SQIVND (reference sequence). The CDR3 DNA follows: TGTGCCAGTAGTATGGACAGACCCTCCTACGAGCAGTACTTC. This encodes CASSMDRPSYEQYF.

This clone was observed a handful of times. The same CDR3 also results from other DNA sequences found in this sample. V gene TRBV5-4 combines with J gene TRBJ1-1; D perhaps matches TRBD1 (5 bases). Germline V gene data show CDR1 as SGHNT and CDR2 as YYREEE (reference sequence). V lost 2 bases and J 1 base, leaving 9 bases between the germline ends. This CDR3 contains 14 residues. CDR3 protein: CASSFGAGNTEAFF. For the CDR3, the DNA is TGTGCCAGCAGCTTCGGGGCTGGGAACACTGAAGCTTTCTTT.

V and J are TRBV9 and TRBJ1-4, with TRBD1 matching 12 bases. The CDR3 covers 16 residues. J gave up 5 bases and V 2 bases, and 4 bases lay outside the gene matches. Germline CDR1 SGDLS, CDR2 YYNGEE. The CDR3 nucleotides are TGTGCCAGCAGCGTTGGGACAGGGGGCGGCAATGAAAAACTGTTTTTT. Its translation: CASSVGTGGGNEKLFF.

The sample holds one count of this clone. The J gene is TRBJ1-1, the V gene TRBV19; D gene uncertain. CDR1 and CDR2 (germline): LNHDA, SQIVND (reference sequence). The V gene lost 3 bases and the J gene lost 3 bases, with 5 bases spanning the gap. The CDR3 contains 12 residues. CDR3 nucleotides: TGTGCCAGTAGTATCGGGTACACTGAAGCTTTCTTT. It encodes CASSIGYTEAFF.

The chain couples TRBV6-1 to TRBJ1-1; possible D gene TRBD1, 6 bases. V gave up 3 bases and J gave up 5 bases, with 10 bases separating them. CDR1 and CDR2 (germline): MNHNS, SASEGT. This CDR3 contains 13 residues. CDR3 bases: TGTGCCAGCAGTGATCATAGGGGGACTGAAGCTTTCTTT. Translated, it gives CASSDHRGTEAFF.

The V call is TRBV5-1, the J call TRBJ2-7; D is possibly TRBD1 or TRBD2 (6 bases each). CDR1 SGHRS and CDR2 YFSETQ come from the germline V gene. Deletions cut 3 bases from V and 2 bases from J, with 9 bases between. The CDR3 loop spans 13 amino acids. The CDR3 DNA reads TGCGCCAGCAGCTCCGGGGGCCCCTACGAGCAGTACTTC. As protein: CASSSGGPYEQYF. The full variable domain, with the rest looked up from reference TRBV5-1 and TRBJ2-7, is KAGVTQTPRYLIKTRGQQVTLSCSPISGHRSVSWYQQTPGQGLQFLFEYFSETQRNKGNFPGRFSGRQFSNSRSEMNVSTLELGDSALYLCASSSGGPYEQYFGPGTRLTVT.

V is TRBV5-1 and J is TRBJ1-1; D ambiguous. Germline V CDR1 and CDR2: SGHRS, YFSETQ. Trimming removed 2 bases at V and 0 bases at J, with 8 bases between. This CDR3 has 14 amino acids. In nucleotides, the CDR3 is TGCGCCAGCAGCTTACAGACCATGAACACTGAAGCTTTCTTT. Amino acids: CASSLQTMNTEAFF.

The chain joins TRBV5-1 to TRBJ2-3; no clear D gene. V lost 0 bases and J lost 4, with 12 bases in between. Germline CDR1 and CDR2: SGHRS and YFSETQ. CDR3 length equals 15 residues. The CDR3 sequence: CASSLGLVWPDTQYF. The CDR3 coding sequence is TGCGCCAGCAGCTTGGGGCTAGTTTGGCCAGATACGCAGTATTTT.

The chain employs TRBV7-9 and TRBJ2-7, with 11 bases matching TRBD2. Germline V gene lookup returns CDR1 SEHNR and CDR2 FQNEAQ (reference sequence). V was clipped by 5 bases and J by 4 bases; unmatched bases: 7. This CDR3 has 15 residues. The DNA of the CDR3 is TGTGCCAGCAGCCCCGGGACTAGCGGACTGTACGAGCAGTACTTC. Amino acid sequence: CASSPGTSGLYEQYF.

The V and J genes are TRBV29-1 and TRBJ1-5, with D possibly matching TRBD1 (6 bases). CDR1 is SQVTM, CDR2 ANQGSEA, per germline. V shed 3 bases and J shed 0 bases, with 15 bases lying between them. The CDR3 length is 16 residues. The CDR3 loop is CSVDRQGKHSNQPQHF. Here the CDR3 DNA reads TGCAGCGTTGATAGGCAGGGGAAGCATAGCAATCAGCCCCAGCATTTT.

The V gene is TRBV10-3, the J gene TRBJ1-1; D is possibly TRBD1 (5 bases). With 0 bases removed from V and 4 bases from J, the gap between germline ends came to 6 bases. CDR3 length equals 13 residues. Germline lookup yields CDR1 ENHRY and CDR2 SYGVKD. The CDR3 sequence: CAISESRVTEAFF. CDR3 DNA: TGTGCCATCAGTGAGTCCAGGGTCACTGAAGCTTTCTTT.

V gene TRBV7-2 combines with J gene TRBJ1-1, with D maybe TRBD1 (6 bases). The CDR3 runs to 12 residues. Germline CDR1 is SGHTA and CDR2 is FQGNSA. Trimming cost V 7 bases and J 5 bases, with 11 bases left between them. The CDR3 bases are TGTGCCAGCAAGAACAGGGTGACTGAAGCTTTCTTT. This translates into CASKNRVTEAFF.

CDR3 coding DNA: TGTGCCAGCAGCTCAGCGGGGATCTACAATGAGCAGTTCTTC. It yields the protein CASSSAGIYNEQFF. The chain combines TRBV3-1 (or the pseudogene TRBV3-2) with TRBJ2-1; TRBD2 agrees at 7 bases. Germline CDR1 is LGHDT and CDR2 is YNNKEL (reference sequence). The ends lost 5 bases at V and 3 bases at J; junction bases unmatched: 4. CDR3 length equals 14 residues.

The gene calls are TRBV25-1 and TRBJ1-5; 9 bases align to TRBD1. CDR1 and CDR2 (germline): MGHDK, SYGVNS. The CDR3 spans 15 residues. Trimming took 3 bases from V and 4 from J; bases not matched to a gene: 4. CDR3 nucleotide sequence: TGTGCCAGCAGTGACCCCGGGACAGGGAATCAGCCCCAGCATTTT. Its translation: CASSDPGTGNQPQHF.

In the case of this clone: The same CDR3 arises from other DNA sequences in this sample as well. The rearrangement joins TRBV5-1 to TRBJ2-1; tentatively, D is TRBD1 or TRBD2 (5 bases each). The CDR3 consists of 14 residues. Trimming pared 2 bases from V and 0 bases from J, leaving 6 bases between. CDR1 SGHRS and CDR2 YFSETQ come from the germline V gene. The CDR3 spells CASSFGGSYNEQFF. CDR3 in DNA: TGCGCCAGCAGCTTTGGGGGCTCCTACAATGAGCAGTTCTTC. Based on the CDR3 plus reference TRBV5-1 and TRBJ2-1, the full variable domain is KAGVTQTPRYLIKTRGQQVTLSCSPISGHRSVSWYQQTPGQGLQFLFEYFSETQRNKGNFPGRFSGRQFSNSRSEMNVSTLELGDSALYLCASSFGGSYNEQFFGPGTRLTVL.

This chain joins TRBV18 and TRBJ2-7, with D possibly being TRBD1 (6 bases). The germline V gene has CDR1 KGHSH and CDR2 LQKENI. The CDR3 totals 13 residues. V was pared by 6 bases and J by 2 bases, with 11 bases between. For the CDR3, the DNA is TGTGCCAGCTCCCCCGGGACAACCTACGAGCAGTACTTC. Protein sequence: CASSPGTTYEQYF.

This clone has only one observation. Within the sample, other DNA sequences also encode this same CDR3. The chain recombines TRBV9 with TRBJ1-2; D is unresolved. Germline CDR1 is SGDLS and CDR2 is YYNGEE. The CDR3 extends over 13 amino acids. The V gene lost 0 bases and the J gene lost 2 bases, with 5 bases spanning the gap. CDR3 DNA: TGTGCCAGCAGCGTAGACAGAAACTATGGCTACACCTTC. Its protein is CASSVDRNYGYTF.